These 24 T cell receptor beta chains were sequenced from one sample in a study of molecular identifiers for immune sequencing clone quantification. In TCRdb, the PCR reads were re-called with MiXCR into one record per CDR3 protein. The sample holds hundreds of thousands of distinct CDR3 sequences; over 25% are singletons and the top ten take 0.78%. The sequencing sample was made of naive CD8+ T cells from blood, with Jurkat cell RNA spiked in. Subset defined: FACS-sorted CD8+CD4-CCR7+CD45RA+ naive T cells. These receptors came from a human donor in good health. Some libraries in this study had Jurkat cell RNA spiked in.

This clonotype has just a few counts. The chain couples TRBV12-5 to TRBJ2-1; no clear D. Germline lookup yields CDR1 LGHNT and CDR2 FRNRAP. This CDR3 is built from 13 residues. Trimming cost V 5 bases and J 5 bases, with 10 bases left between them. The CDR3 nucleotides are TGTGCTAGTGGTATTGTTTACAACAATGAGCAGTTCTTC. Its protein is CASGIVYNNEQFF.

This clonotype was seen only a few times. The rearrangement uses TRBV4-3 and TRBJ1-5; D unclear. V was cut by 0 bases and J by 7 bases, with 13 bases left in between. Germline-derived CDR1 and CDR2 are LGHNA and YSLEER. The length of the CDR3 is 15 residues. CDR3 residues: CASSQDSGIWQPQHF. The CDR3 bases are TGCGCCAGCAGCCAAGACTCGGGGATTTGGCAGCCCCAGCATTTT.

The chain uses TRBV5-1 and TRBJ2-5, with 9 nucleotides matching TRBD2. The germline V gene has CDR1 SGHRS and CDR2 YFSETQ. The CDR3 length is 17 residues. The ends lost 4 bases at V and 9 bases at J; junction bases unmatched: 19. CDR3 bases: TGCGCCAGCAGCGCATTCACGACTAGCGGAGAGGGGGAGCCCCAGTACTTC. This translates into CASSAFTTSGEGEPQYF. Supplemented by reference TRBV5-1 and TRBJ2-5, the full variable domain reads KAGVTQTPRYLIKTRGQQVTLSCSPISGHRSVSWYQQTPGQGLQFLFEYFSETQRNKGNFPGRFSGRQFSNSRSEMNVSTLELGDSALYLCASSAFTTSGEGEPQYFGPGTRLLVL.

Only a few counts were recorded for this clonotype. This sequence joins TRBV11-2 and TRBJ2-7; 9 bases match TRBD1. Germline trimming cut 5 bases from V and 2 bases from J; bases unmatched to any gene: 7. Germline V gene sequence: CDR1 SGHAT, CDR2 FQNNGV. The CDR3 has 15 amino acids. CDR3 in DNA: TGTGCCAGCAGCCCTTACAGGGGGCCAACCTACGAGCAGTACTTC. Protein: CASSPYRGPTYEQYF.

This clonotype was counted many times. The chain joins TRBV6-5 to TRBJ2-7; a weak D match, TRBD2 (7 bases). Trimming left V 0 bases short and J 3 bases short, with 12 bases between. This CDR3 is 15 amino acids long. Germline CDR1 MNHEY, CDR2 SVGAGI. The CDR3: CASSYSPGGGYEQYF. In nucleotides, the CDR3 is TGTGCCAGCAGTTACTCCCCGGGGGGCGGCTACGAGCAGTACTTC.

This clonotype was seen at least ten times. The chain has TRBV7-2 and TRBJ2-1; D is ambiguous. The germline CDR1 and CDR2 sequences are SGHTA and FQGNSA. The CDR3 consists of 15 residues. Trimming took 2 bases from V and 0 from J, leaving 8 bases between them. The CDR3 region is CASSLSQSSYNEQFF. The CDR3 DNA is TGTGCCAGCAGCTTATCCCAGAGCTCCTACAATGAGCAGTTCTTC.

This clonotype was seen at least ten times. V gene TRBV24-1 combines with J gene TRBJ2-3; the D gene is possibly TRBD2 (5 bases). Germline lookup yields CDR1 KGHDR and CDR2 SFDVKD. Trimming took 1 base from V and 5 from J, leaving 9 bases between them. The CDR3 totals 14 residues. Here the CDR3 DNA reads TGTGCCACCAGTGATTTCGGTAGCGAAGATACGCAGTATTTT. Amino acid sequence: CATSDFGSEDTQYF.

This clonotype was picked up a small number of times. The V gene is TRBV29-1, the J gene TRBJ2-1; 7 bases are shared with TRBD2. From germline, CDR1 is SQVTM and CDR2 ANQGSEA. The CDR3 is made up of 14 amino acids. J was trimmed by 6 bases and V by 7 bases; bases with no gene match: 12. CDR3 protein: CSAHPAGIGNEQFF. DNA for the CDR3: TGCAGCGCACACCCAGCGGGAATCGGCAATGAGCAGTTCTTC.

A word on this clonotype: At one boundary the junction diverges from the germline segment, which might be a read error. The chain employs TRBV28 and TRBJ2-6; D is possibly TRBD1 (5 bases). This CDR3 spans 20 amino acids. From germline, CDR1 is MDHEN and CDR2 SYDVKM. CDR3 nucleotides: TGTGCCAGCAGTTTGAGGACCGAAGGGGCTTTCCTCTATGGGGCCGACGTCCTGACTTTC. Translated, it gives CASSLRTEGAFLYGADVLTF.

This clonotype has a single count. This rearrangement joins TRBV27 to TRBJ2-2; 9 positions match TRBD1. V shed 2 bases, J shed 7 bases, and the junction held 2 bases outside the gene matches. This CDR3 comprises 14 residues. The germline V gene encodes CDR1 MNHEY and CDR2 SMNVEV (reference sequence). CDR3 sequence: CASSLGTGYGELFF. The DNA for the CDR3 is TGTGCCAGCAGTTTAGGGACAGGGTACGGGGAGCTGTTTTTT.

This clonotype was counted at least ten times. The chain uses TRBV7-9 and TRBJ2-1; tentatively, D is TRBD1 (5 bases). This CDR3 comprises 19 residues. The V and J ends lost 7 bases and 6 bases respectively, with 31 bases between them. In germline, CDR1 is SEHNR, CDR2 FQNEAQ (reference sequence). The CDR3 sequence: CASTPSAVIPFGATNEQFF. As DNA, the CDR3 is TGTGCCAGCACTCCCAGTGCAGTGATCCCTTTTGGGGCTACCAATGAGCAGTTCTTC. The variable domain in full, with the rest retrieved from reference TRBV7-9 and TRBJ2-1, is DTGVSQNPRHKITKRGQNVTFRCDPISEHNRLYWYRQTLGQGPEFLTYFQNEAQLEKSRLLSDRFSAERPKGSFSTLEIQRTEQGDSAMYLCASTPSAVIPFGATNEQFFGPGTRLTVL.

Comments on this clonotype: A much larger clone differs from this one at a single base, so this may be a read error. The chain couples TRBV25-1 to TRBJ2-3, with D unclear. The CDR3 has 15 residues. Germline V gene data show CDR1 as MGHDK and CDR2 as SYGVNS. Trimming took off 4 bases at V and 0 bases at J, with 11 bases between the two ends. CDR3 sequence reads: CASSGPDYSTDTQYF. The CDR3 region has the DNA TGTGCCAGCAGTGGGCCAGATTATAGCACAGATACGCAGTATTTT.

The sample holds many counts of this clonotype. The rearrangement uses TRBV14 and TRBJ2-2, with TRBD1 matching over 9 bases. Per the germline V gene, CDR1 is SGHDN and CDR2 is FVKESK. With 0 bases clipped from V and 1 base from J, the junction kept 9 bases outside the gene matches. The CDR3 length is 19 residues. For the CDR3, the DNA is TGTGCCAGCAGCCAAGATTGGGTGAGGACAGGGGAGAACACCGGGGAGCTGTTTTTT. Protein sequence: CASSQDWVRTGENTGELFF.

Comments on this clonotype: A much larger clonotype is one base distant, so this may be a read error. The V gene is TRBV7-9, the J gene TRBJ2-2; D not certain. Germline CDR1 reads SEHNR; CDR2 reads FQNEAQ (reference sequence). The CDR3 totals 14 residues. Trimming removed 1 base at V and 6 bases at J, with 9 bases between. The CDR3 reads CASSLGPFPGELFF. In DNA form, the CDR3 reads TGTGCCAGCAGCTTAGGACCTTTCCCCGGGGAGCTGTTTTTT.

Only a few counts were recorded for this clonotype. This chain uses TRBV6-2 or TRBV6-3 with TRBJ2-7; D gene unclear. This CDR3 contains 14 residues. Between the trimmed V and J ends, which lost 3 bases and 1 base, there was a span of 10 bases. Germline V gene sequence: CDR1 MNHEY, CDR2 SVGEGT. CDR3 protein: CASSYDLLSYEQYF. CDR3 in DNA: TGTGCCAGCAGTTATGATCTCCTATCCTACGAGCAGTACTTC.

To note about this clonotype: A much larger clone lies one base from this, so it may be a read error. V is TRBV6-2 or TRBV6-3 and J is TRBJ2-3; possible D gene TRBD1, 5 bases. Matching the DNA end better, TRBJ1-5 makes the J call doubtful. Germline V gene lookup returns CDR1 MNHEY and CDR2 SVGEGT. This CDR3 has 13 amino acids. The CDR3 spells CASSLAGEVTQHF. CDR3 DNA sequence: TGTGCCAGCAGTTTAGCGGGGGAAGTCACGCAGCATTTT.

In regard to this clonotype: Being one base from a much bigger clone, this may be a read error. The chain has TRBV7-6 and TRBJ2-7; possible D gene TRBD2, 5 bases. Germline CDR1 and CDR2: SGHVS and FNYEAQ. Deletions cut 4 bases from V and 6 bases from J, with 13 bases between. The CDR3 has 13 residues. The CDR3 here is CASSSIGVGEQYF. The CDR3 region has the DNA TGTGCCAGCAGCTCAATCGGGGTCGGCGAGCAGTACTTC.

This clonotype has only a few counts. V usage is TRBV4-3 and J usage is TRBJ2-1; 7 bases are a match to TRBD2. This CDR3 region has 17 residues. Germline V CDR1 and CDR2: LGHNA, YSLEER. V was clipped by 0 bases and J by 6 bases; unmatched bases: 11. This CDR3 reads CASSQDLRLAWGNEQFF. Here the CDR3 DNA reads TGCGCCAGCAGCCAAGATTTACGACTAGCCTGGGGCAATGAGCAGTTCTTC.

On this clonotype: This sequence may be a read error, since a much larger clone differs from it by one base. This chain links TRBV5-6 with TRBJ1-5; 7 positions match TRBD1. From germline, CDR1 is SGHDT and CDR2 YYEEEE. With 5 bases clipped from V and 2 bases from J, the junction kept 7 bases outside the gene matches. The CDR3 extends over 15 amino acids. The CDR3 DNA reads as TGTGCCAGCAGTAGAACAGGGGAGGGCAATCAGCCCCAGCATTTT. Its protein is CASSRTGEGNQPQHF. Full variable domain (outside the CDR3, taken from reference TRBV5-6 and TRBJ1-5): DAGVTQSPTHLIKTRGQQVTLRCSPKSGHDTVSWYQQALGQGPQFIFQYYEEEERQRGNFPDRFSGHQFPNYSSELNVNALLLGDSALYLCASSRTGEGNQPQHFGDGTRLSIL.

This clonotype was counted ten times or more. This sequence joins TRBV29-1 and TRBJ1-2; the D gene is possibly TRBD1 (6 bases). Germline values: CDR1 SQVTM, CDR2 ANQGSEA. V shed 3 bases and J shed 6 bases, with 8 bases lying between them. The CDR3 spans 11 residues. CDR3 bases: TGCAGCGTTGACAGGGGAGATGGCTACACCTTC. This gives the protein CSVDRGDGYTF.

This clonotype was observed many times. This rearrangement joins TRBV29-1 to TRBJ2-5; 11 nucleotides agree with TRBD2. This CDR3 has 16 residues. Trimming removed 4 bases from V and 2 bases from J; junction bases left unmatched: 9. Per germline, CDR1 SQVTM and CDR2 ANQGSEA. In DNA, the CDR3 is TGCAGCGTTGCACTGCTACTAGCGGGAGAACAAGAGACCCAGTACTTC. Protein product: CSVALLLAGEQETQYF. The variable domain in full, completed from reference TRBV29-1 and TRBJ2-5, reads SAVISQKPSRDICQRGTSLTIQCQVDSQVTMMFWYRQQPGQSLTLIATANQGSEATYESGFVIDKFPISRPNLTFSTLTVSNMSPEDSSIYLCSVALLLAGEQETQYFGPGTRLLVL.

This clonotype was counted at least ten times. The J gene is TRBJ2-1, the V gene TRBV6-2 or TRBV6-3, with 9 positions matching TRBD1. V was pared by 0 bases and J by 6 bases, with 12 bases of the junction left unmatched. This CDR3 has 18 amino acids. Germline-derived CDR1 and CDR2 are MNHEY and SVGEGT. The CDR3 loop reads CASSYSLFGTGSSNEQFF. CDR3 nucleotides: TGTGCCAGCAGTTACTCCCTTTTTGGGACAGGGTCTTCCAATGAGCAGTTCTTC.

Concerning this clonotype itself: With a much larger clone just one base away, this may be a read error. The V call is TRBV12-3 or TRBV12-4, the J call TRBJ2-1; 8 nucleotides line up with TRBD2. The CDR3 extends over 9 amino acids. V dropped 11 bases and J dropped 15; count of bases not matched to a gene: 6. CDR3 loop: CAATSGPFF. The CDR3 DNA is TGTGCCGCAACTAGCGGTCCGTTCTTC.

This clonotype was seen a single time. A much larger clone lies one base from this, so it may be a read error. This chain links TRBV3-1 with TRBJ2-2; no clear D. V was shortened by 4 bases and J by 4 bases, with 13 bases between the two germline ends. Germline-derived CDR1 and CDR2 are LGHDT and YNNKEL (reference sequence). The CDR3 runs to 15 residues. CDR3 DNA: TGTGCCAGCAGCCGAGCACCTCATGGCACCGGGGAGCTGTTTTTT. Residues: CASSRAPHGTGELFF. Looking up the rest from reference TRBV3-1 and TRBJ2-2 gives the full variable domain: DTAVSQTPKYLVTQMGNDKSIKCEQNLGHDTMYWYKQDSKKFLKIMFSYNNKELIINETVPNRFSPKSPDKAHLNLHINSLELGDSAVYFCASSRAPHGTGELFFGEGSRLTVL.